Listed below are T cell receptor beta chains from one sample, sequenced in a study of blood T cells in healthy people across ages. TCRdb reanalysed the 5' RACE reads using MiXCR and keeps one entry per CDR3 protein. Among 700,000 or so distinct CDR3 sequences, roughly 41% were seen once, and the ten largest hold approximately 31%. The sequenced sample consisted of blood. These receptors were collected from a man of 80 years or more in good health. Each CDR3 is given with its conserved first and last residue. D genes are given only for firm matches. Clone size appears in some rows only: once, few, many, or a class for an expanded clone.

j_gene: TRBJ2-6; v_gene: TRBV5-8; d_gene: NA; abundance: few; CDR3nt: TGTGCCAGCAGCTTGGGCGCAGGGGCTGGGGCCAACGTCCTGACTTTC; CDR3aa: CASSLGAGAGANVLTF
j_gene: TRBJ2-3; v_gene: TRBV20-1; d_gene: NA; abundance: NA; CDR3nt: TGCAGTGCTCTCGAATCCGGTACGCAGTATTTT; CDR3aa: CSALESGTQYF
j_gene: TRBJ2-1; v_gene: TRBV6-5; d_gene: NA; abundance: few; CDR3nt: TGTGCCAGCAGTTACTCGTCGTGGGGAGAGCAGTTCTTC; CDR3aa: CASSYSSWGEQFF
j_gene: TRBJ1-6; v_gene: TRBV3-1; d_gene: NA; abundance: NA; CDR3nt: TGTGCCAGCAGCCAAGAACCGCCCGGGGCTGGGAATTCACCCCTCCACTTT; CDR3aa: CASSQEPPGAGNSPLHF
j_gene: TRBJ1-1; v_gene: TRBV20-1; d_gene: NA; abundance: once; CDR3nt: TGCAGTGCTAGAGGGCCCGGGGCAGGGGAACGAGCTTTCTTT; CDR3aa: CSARGPGAGERAFF
j_gene: TRBJ2-7; v_gene: TRBV6-4; d_gene: NA; abundance: NA; CDR3nt: TGTGCCAGCAGTGACTCGGTGGTAGGTGAGCAGTACTTC; CDR3aa: CASSDSVVGEQYF
j_gene: TRBJ2-1; v_gene: TRBV5-1; d_gene: NA; abundance: NA; CDR3nt: TGCGCCAGCGGGGGGAGGTCCAATGAGCAGTTCTTC; CDR3aa: CASGGRSNEQFF
j_gene: TRBJ2-3; v_gene: TRBV29-1; d_gene: NA; abundance: NA; CDR3nt: TGCAGCGTTGAAGATGCCAGGGGAACAGATACGCAGTATTTT; CDR3aa: CSVEDARGTDTQYF
j_gene: TRBJ2-5; v_gene: TRBV6-5; d_gene: NA; abundance: few; CDR3nt: TGTGCCAGCAGCAAAACAGGGTTTCAGTACTTC; CDR3aa: CASSKTGFQYF
j_gene: TRBJ2-7; v_gene: TRBV6-1; d_gene: NA; abundance: NA; CDR3nt: TGTGCCAGAGGACCAGGGGTCCTGCCCTACGAGCAGTACTTC; CDR3aa: CARGPGVLPYEQYF
j_gene: TRBJ2-3; v_gene: TRBV21-1; d_gene: NA; abundance: NA; CDR3nt: TGTGCCAGCATCCCTCTAGCGGGGGGTCTCTATTTTGATACGCAGTATTTT; CDR3aa: CASIPLAGGLYFDTQYF
j_gene: TRBJ2-3; v_gene: TRBV11-1; d_gene: TRBD2; abundance: NA; CDR3nt: TGTGCCAGCAGCATGGGACTAGCGGGCCACGGGGTTTTCACAGATACGCAGTATTTT; CDR3aa: CASSMGLAGHGVFTDTQYF
j_gene: TRBJ1-2; v_gene: TRBV13; d_gene: NA; abundance: NA; CDR3nt: TGTGCCAGCAGCCCAGCTGGGGGCCTAGCCTATGGCTACACCTTC; CDR3aa: CASSPAGGLAYGYTF
j_gene: TRBJ1-2; v_gene: TRBV27; d_gene: NA; abundance: NA; CDR3nt: TGTGCCAGCAGCGCAGGGGTTGGCTATGGCTACACCTTC; CDR3aa: CASSAGVGYGYTF
j_gene: TRBJ2-5; v_gene: TRBV5-1; d_gene: NA; abundance: NA; CDR3nt: TGCGCCAGCAAAAAGGCGTGGGGGGTACAAGGGACCCAGTACTTC; CDR3aa: CASKKAWGVQGTQYF
j_gene: TRBJ2-3; v_gene: TRBV20-1; d_gene: TRBD2; abundance: NA; CDR3nt: TGCAGTGCTAGTCCAGCGGGGGGAACGGGAGATACGCAGTATTTT; CDR3aa: CSASPAGGTGDTQYF
j_gene: TRBJ2-7; v_gene: TRBV6-5; d_gene: NA; abundance: NA; CDR3nt: TGTGCCAGCAGTTACTCTTCTAGCGCCGAGCAGTACTTC; CDR3aa: CASSYSSSAEQYF
j_gene: TRBJ1-1; v_gene: TRBV10-3; d_gene: NA; abundance: NA; CDR3nt: TGTGCCATCCAACGAGAGATGCCCGGGAGTGAAGCTTTCTTT; CDR3aa: CAIQREMPGSEAFF
j_gene: TRBJ2-6; v_gene: TRBV5-1; d_gene: TRBD1; abundance: NA; CDR3nt: TGCGCCAGCAGCCCGGGACAGGGCCTCTCTGGGGCCAACGTCCTGACTTTC; CDR3aa: CASSPGQGLSGANVLTF
j_gene: TRBJ2-5; v_gene: TRBV30; d_gene: NA; abundance: NA; CDR3nt: TGTGCCTGGAGTATAGGTGGGCAAGAGACCCAGTACTTC; CDR3aa: CAWSIGGQETQYF
j_gene: TRBJ2-7; v_gene: TRBV7-8; d_gene: NA; abundance: NA; CDR3nt: TGTGCCAGCAGCTCCGCGGACAGTTCTACCTACGAGCAGTACTTC; CDR3aa: CASSSADSSTYEQYF
j_gene: TRBJ2-7; v_gene: TRBV25-1; d_gene: TRBD1; abundance: few; CDR3nt: TGTGCCAGCAGTCCAAGGGTAAAGGGACAGGGTAACGAGCAGTACTTC; CDR3aa: CASSPRVKGQGNEQYF
j_gene: TRBJ2-1; v_gene: TRBV7-9; d_gene: NA; abundance: NA; CDR3nt: TGTGCCAGCAGCTCAAGAAAGCTGGGTGAGCAGTTCTTC; CDR3aa: CASSSRKLGEQFF
j_gene: TRBJ2-6; v_gene: TRBV7-2; d_gene: NA; abundance: NA; CDR3nt: TGTGCCAGCAGCCGTACGCTGGCGTCTGGGGCCAGCGTCCTGACTTTC; CDR3aa: CASSRTLASGASVLTF
j_gene: TRBJ2-3; v_gene: TRBV5-6; d_gene: TRBD2; abundance: NA; CDR3nt: TGTGCCAGCAGCGAACTAGCGGGTCCCCCTAGCACAGATACGCAGTATTTT; CDR3aa: CASSELAGPPSTDTQYF
j_gene: TRBJ2-3; v_gene: TRBV7-7; d_gene: TRBD2; abundance: NA; CDR3nt: TGTGTTAGCAGCCCGGCGGGAGGGCCCACAGATACGCAGTATTTT; CDR3aa: CVSSPAGGPTDTQYF